This T cell receptor beta chain was obtained from a study of radiation and T cells in renal cell carcinoma. This clone was counted a single time. The CDR3 is made up of 16 amino acids. With V trimmed by 2 bases and J by 0 bases, 4 bases remained unmatched. Germline CDR1 SGHDT, CDR2 YYEEEE. Time point reported: baseline pretreatment blood. Sample treatment: 15 Gy SBRT to primary tumor, nephrectomy 4 weeks later. Clear cell pathology was present in this patient's renal cell carcinoma. The data were produced by immunoSEQ multiplex PCR, yet TCRdb's version contains in-frame clones alone and is incomplete. The repertoire holds 110,000 to 150,000 clones, roughly 90% seen once, with about 11% in the top ten.

The clonotype originates from a woman in her fifties or sixties with renal cell carcinoma. J is TRBJ2-3 and V is TRBV5-6, with 9 nucleotides matching TRBD2. The sample was blood, taken from a patient whose treatment included radiotherapy and nephrectomy. The CDR3 reads CASSFLAGPSTDTQYF. Written as DNA, the CDR3 is TGTGCCAGCAGCTTCCTAGCGGGGCCAAGCACAGATACGCAGTATTTT.